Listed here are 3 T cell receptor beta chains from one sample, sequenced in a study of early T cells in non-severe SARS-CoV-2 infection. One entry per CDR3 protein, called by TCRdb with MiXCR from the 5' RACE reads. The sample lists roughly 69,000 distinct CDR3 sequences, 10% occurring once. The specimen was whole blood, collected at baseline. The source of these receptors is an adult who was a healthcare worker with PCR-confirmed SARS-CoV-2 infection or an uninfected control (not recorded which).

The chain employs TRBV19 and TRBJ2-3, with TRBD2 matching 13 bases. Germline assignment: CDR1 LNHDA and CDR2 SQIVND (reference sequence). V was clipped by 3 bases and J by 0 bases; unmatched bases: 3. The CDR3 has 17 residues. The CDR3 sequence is CASSIETSGRSTDTQYF. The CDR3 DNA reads TGTGCCAGTAGTATCGAGACTAGCGGGAGGAGCACAGATACGCAGTATTTT.

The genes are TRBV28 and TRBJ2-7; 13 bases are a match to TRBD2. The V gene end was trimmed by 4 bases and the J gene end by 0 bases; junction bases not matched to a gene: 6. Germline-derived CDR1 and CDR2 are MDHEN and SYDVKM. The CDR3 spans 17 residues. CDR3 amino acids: CASSSPGTSGISYEQYF. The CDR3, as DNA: TGTGCCAGCAGTTCCCCCGGGACTAGCGGGATCTCCTACGAGCAGTACTTC.

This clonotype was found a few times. CDR3 in DNA: TGCGCCAGCAGCCAACGCCTCCCCGGACTAGCGGGAACAGAGACCCAGTACTTC. This encodes CASSQRLPGLAGTETQYF. The chain carries TRBV4-1 and TRBJ2-5; 12 bases are shared with TRBD2. The CDR3 covers 18 residues. Per germline, CDR1 MGHRA and CDR2 YSYEKL. V lost 2 bases, J lost 4 bases, and 11 bases stayed unmatched.